This record covers a single TCR beta chain. This sample stems from a study of T cell changes during pregnancy in multiple sclerosis. The length of the CDR3 is 11 residues. Germline assignment: CDR1 ENHRY and CDR2 SYGVKD. V dropped 2 bases and J dropped 7 bases, with 5 bases sitting between them. Here immunoSEQ multiplex PCR was the method, and the copy in TCRdb shows in-frame clones only, minus some. The sample shows approximately 89,000 clones, 94% of them seen only once. The TCR was taken from a female donor in good health, enrolled as a control in a pregnancy study. The V gene is TRBV10-3, the J gene TRBJ1-1; D unclear. The sequencing used peripheral blood, collected after pregnancy. For the CDR3, the DNA is TGTGCCATCAGTGAGGAGGGTGAAGCTTTCTTT. Translating it yields CAISEEGEAFF.